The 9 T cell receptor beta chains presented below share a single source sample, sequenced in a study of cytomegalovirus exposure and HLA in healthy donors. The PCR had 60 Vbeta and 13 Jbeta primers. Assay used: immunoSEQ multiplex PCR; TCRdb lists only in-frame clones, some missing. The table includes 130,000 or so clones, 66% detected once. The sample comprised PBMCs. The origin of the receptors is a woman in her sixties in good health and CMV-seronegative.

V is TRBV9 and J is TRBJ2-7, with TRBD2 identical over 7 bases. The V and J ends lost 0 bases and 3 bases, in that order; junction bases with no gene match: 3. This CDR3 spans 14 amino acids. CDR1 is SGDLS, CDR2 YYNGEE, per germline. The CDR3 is CASSVVGEGYEQYF. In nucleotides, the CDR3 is TGTGCCAGCAGCGTAGTCGGGGAGGGCTACGAGCAGTACTTC. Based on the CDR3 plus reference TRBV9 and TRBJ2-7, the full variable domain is DSGVTQTPKHLITATGQRVTLRCSPRSGDLSVYWYQQSLDQGLQFLIQYYNGEERAKGNILERFSAQQFPDLHSELNLSSLELGDSALYFCASSVVGEGYEQYFGPGTRLTVT.

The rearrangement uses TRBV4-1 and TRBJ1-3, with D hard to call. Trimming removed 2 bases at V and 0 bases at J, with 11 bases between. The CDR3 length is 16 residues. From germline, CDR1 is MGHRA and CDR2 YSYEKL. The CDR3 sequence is CASSQSPERSGNTIYF. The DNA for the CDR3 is TGCGCCAGCAGCCAATCTCCGGAGCGCTCTGGAAACACCATATATTTT.

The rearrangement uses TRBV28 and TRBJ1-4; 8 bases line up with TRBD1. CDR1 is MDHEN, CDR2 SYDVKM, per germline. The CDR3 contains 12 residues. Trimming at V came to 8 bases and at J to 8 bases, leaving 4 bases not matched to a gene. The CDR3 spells CASGQGKEKLFF. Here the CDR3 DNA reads TGTGCCAGCGGACAGGGAAAGGAAAAACTGTTTTTT.

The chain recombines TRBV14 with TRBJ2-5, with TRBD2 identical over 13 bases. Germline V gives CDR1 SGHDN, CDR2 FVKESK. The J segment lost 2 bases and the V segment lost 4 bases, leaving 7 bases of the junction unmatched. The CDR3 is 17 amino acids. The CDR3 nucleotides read TGTGCCAGCAGCCTCGGACTAGCGGGGGCGCTGCAAGAGACCCAGTACTTC. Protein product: CASSLGLAGALQETQYF.

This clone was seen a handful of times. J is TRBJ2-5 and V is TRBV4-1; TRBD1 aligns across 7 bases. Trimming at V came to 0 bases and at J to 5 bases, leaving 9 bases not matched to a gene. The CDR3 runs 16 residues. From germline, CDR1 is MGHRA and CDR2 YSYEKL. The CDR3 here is CASSQEVGVQGETQYF. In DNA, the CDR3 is TGCGCCAGCAGCCAAGAAGTGGGGGTACAGGGGGAGACCCAGTACTTC.

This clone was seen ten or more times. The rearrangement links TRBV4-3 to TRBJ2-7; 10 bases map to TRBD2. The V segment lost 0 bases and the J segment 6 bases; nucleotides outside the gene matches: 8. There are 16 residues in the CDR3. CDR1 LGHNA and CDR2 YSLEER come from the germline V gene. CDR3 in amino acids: CASSQEPAGGPGEQYF. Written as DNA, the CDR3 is TGCGCCAGCAGCCAAGAGCCAGCGGGAGGGCCCGGCGAGCAGTACTTC.

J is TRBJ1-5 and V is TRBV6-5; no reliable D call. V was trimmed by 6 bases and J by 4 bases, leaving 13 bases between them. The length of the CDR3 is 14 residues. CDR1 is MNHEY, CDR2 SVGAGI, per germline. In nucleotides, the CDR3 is TGTGCCAGCAGGAGGGCGGAGGTGAATCAGCCCCAGCATTTT. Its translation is CASRRAEVNQPQHF.

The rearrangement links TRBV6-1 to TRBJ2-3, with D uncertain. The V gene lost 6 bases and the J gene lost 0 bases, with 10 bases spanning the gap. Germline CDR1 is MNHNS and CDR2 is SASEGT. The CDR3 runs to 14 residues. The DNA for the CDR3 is TGTGCCAGCAGACCGCCGGGTAGCACAGATACGCAGTATTTT. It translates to CASRPPGSTDTQYF.

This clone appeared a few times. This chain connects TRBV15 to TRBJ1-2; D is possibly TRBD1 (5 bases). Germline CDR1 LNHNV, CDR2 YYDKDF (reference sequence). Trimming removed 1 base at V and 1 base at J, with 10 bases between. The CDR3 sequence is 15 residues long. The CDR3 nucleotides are TGTGCCACCAGCAGAGGTCGGGGGGTTAACTATGGCTACACCTTC. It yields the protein CATSRGRGVNYGYTF.